A selection of T cell receptor beta chains follows, all from one sample in a study of T cells expressing NK-cell markers. Each CDR3 protein gets one entry in TCRdb, which reprocessed the 5' RACE reads and gives no DNA. The sample has 350,000 to 400,000 distinct CDR3 sequences, and its top ten clones hold around a tenth. Sequencing used blood T cells: a sorted CD56 or NKG2C T cell subset, CD4+ or CD8+ T cells, or bulk PBMC T cells (not recorded which). These receptor sequences come from a woman in her fifties or sixties in good health. The CDR3 runs from the conserved cysteine through the conserved F or W.

CDR3 protein	V gene	J gene
CSARDPTSSPNEQFF	TRBV20-1	TRBJ2-1
CASRVTPAGANVLTF	TRBV3-1	TRBJ2-6
CSVLGQGNQPQHF	TRBV29-1	TRBJ1-5
CASSPSGLAGAYNEQFF	TRBV11-2	TRBJ2-1
CASSFSLMTDTQYF	TRBV12-3/TRBV12-4	TRBJ2-3
CASSSRQGKTQPQHF	TRBV5-6	TRBJ1-5
CASSLAPTGDYGYTF	TRBV5-1	TRBJ1-2
CASSPRLDSADTQYF	TRBV18	TRBJ2-3
CSASGSPDTQYF	TRBV20-1	TRBJ2-3
CASSQEARSSYNEQFF	TRBV4-2	TRBJ2-1
CAIKDRVYNEQFF	TRBV10-3	TRBJ2-1
CSARDVRAEPIVSYEQYF	TRBV20-1	TRBJ2-7
CSARAGNTYNSPLHF	TRBV20-1	TRBJ1-6
CASSQDRFNSPLHF	TRBV4-1	TRBJ1-6
CASRPIGTGYGYTF	TRBV6-5	TRBJ1-2
CASSLALTGGQPQHF	TRBV7-2	TRBJ1-5
CSVVRAGGSNEQYF	TRBV29-1	TRBJ2-7
CSARDLDSDKFF	TRBV20-1	TRBJ2-1
CASSALRTVQETQYF	TRBV5-5	TRBJ2-5
CASSFLREGTEAFF	TRBV27	TRBJ1-1
CASSPLREPTGELFF	TRBV7-9	TRBJ2-2
CATAGAEQAFF	TRBV15	TRBJ1-1
CSARDAREQFF	TRBV20-1	TRBJ2-1
CSVAEVISEQFF	TRBV29-1	TRBJ2-1
CASSSGLAGVDETQYF	TRBV7-9	TRBJ2-5
CATSEGLNEQFF	TRBV24-1	TRBJ2-1
CSARDPASGSYNEQFF	TRBV20-1	TRBJ2-1
CASSSWDLDYNEQFF	TRBV6-5	TRBJ2-1
CASSPNRGSSYEQYF	TRBV13	TRBJ2-7
CASSQAASGGYNEQFF	TRBV3-1	TRBJ2-1
CSASVTQETQYF	TRBV29-1	TRBJ2-5
CASSPFPTGRAGELFF	TRBV5-1	TRBJ2-2
CASSELGSSSYYNEQFF	TRBV6-1	TRBJ2-1
CASSQFRSGANVLTF	TRBV14	TRBJ2-6
CASSLARFMNTEAFF	TRBV5-1	TRBJ1-1
CASSGVAGESTGELFF	TRBV19	TRBJ2-2
CASSGGVSTEAFF	TRBV25-1	TRBJ1-1
CSVEAPTGGNEQFF	TRBV29-1	TRBJ2-1
CASSEKDTQYF	TRBV10-1	TRBJ2-3
CASSLGAPIAYEQYF	TRBV5-1	TRBJ2-7
CASSLRRAQNIQYF	TRBV27	TRBJ2-4
CASSETPRGNSPLHF	TRBV9	TRBJ1-6
CASSTSGWETNGELFF	TRBV10-2	TRBJ2-2
CSARVEQGSNYGYTF	TRBV20-1	TRBJ1-2
CSVALGSYTGELFF	TRBV29-1	TRBJ2-2
CATSDRRNANTGELFF	TRBV24-1	TRBJ2-2
CASTRDFKAYNEQFF	TRBV4-1	TRBJ2-1
CASREGIGNTIYF	TRBV10-1	TRBJ1-3
CASSPSGLPETQYF	TRBV5-1	TRBJ2-5
CASITGTASGANVLTF	TRBV5-6	TRBJ2-6
CASSYSSSGSFRDTQYF	TRBV18	TRBJ2-3
CASTGSGTPFTGAFF	TRBV12-3/TRBV12-4	TRBJ1-1
CASSRGDSKSTDTQYF	TRBV4-1	TRBJ2-3
CASSLARDSGRQQYF	TRBV12-3/TRBV12-4	TRBJ2-7
CRIQGTTTNTEAFF	TRBV20-1	TRBJ1-1
CASSPKQGSSYEQYF	TRBV18	TRBJ2-7
CASSYGGANVLTF	TRBV7-2	TRBJ2-6
CATRSTGTGGRSYNEQFF	TRBV15	TRBJ2-1
CASSRGLAGGFSLTDTQYF	TRBV7-9	TRBJ2-3
CASLPGVGRGKFF	TRBV28	TRBJ2-1